A selection of T cell receptor beta chains follows, all from one sample in a study of blood T cell repertoires in COVID-19. Method: immunoSEQ multiplex PCR; TCRdb's copy keeps in-frame clones and lacks some. This table has some 95,000 clones, more than 85% appearing once. Sequencing used peripheral blood. These receptors came from a human donor with active COVID-19. The donor label of this sample is uncertain. Each CDR3 is given with its conserved first and last residue. D genes are given only for firm matches. Clone size, where shown, is once, few, many, or a class for clones that have expanded.

CDR3 DNA: TGTGCCAGCAGCTTGCAGTCCCTCTACGAGCAGTACTTC
CDR3 protein: CASSLQSLYEQYF
D gene: .
J gene: TRBJ2-7
clone size: .
V gene: TRBV5-6

CDR3 DNA: TGTGCCAGCAGCAAATCTCCTAGTCGTAGCAACATTCAGTACTTC
CDR3 protein: CASSKSPSRSNIQYF
D gene: .
J gene: TRBJ2-4
clone size: .
V gene: TRBV21-1

CDR3 DNA: TGTGCCAGCAGCCCGGGACTAGCGGGCCCACCTACTTCCTACGAGCAGTACTTC
CDR3 protein: CASSPGLAGPPTSYEQYF
D gene: TRBD2
J gene: TRBJ2-7
clone size: .
V gene: TRBV7-9

CDR3 DNA: TGCAGTGCTAGTGACAGGGGGCTAAACTATGGCTACACCTTC
CDR3 protein: CSASDRGLNYGYTF
D gene: TRBD1
J gene: TRBJ1-2
clone size: .
V gene: TRBV20-1

CDR3 DNA: TGTGCCAGCAGCGATACGGGTTTTCCGATCCGAGAGACCCAGTACTTC
CDR3 protein: CASSDTGFPIRETQYF
D gene: .
J gene: TRBJ2-5
clone size: .
V gene: TRBV7-8

CDR3 DNA: TGTGCCAGCAGCGCGGGAGGGGTTAATTCACCCCTCCACTTT
CDR3 protein: CASSAGGVNSPLHF
D gene: .
J gene: TRBJ1-6
clone size: .
V gene: TRBV11-3

CDR3 DNA: TGTGCCAGCAGCGCGGGACAGATCTATGGCTACACCTTC
CDR3 protein: CASSAGQIYGYTF
D gene: TRBD1
J gene: TRBJ1-2
clone size: .
V gene: TRBV9

CDR3 DNA: TGTGCCAGCTGGGGACAGTGGGGTCTTGGCTACACCTTC
CDR3 protein: CASWGQWGLGYTF
D gene: TRBD1
J gene: TRBJ1-2
clone size: once
V gene: TRBV28

CDR3 DNA: TGTGCCAGTAGTATAAGAGGGTCTGGAAACACCATATATTTT
CDR3 protein: CASSIRGSGNTIYF
D gene: .
J gene: TRBJ1-3
clone size: .
V gene: TRBV19

CDR3 DNA: TGTGCCTGGCGACAGGAGGAGGATAATTCACCCCTCCACTTT
CDR3 protein: CAWRQEEDNSPLHF
D gene: .
J gene: TRBJ1-6
clone size: .
V gene: TRBV30

CDR3 DNA: TGCGCCAGCACAACCCCCGGGAGTCCACAAGAGACCCAGTACTTC
CDR3 protein: CASTTPGSPQETQYF
D gene: .
J gene: TRBJ2-5
clone size: .
V gene: TRBV5-1

CDR3 DNA: TGTGCCAGCAGCCGGACAGCTCTAAACACTGAAGCTTTCTTT
CDR3 protein: CASSRTALNTEAFF
D gene: .
J gene: TRBJ1-1
clone size: once
V gene: TRBV6-5

CDR3 DNA: TGTGCCAGCAGACCCCGCGGGGGGGGCCCAAATACGCAGTATTTT
CDR3 protein: CASRPRGGGPNTQYF
D gene: TRBD2
J gene: TRBJ2-3
clone size: .
V gene: TRBV27

CDR3 DNA: TGTGCCAGCATCCTGGACTCCGGCGGCTACGAGCAGTACTTC
CDR3 protein: CASILDSGGYEQYF
D gene: .
J gene: TRBJ2-7
clone size: .
V gene: TRBV2

CDR3 DNA: TGCGCCAGCAGCTCCGGTATCGGGGAGCTGTTTTTT
CDR3 protein: CASSSGIGELFF
D gene: .
J gene: TRBJ2-2
clone size: .
V gene: TRBV5-1

CDR3 DNA: TGTGCCAGCAGCTTAGGGAGGGGGGCCTCCTACGAGCAGTACTTC
CDR3 protein: CASSLGRGASYEQYF
D gene: .
J gene: TRBJ2-7
clone size: .
V gene: TRBV7-3

CDR3 DNA: TGTGCCAGCAGCCTGGACAGGGGGCCTGGAAACACCATATATTTT
CDR3 protein: CASSLDRGPGNTIYF
D gene: TRBD1
J gene: TRBJ1-3
clone size: .
V gene: TRBV7-2

CDR3 DNA: TGTGCCAGCAGTAGCATGAACACTGAAGCTTTCTTT
CDR3 protein: CASSSMNTEAFF
D gene: .
J gene: TRBJ1-1
clone size: .
V gene: TRBV7-6

CDR3 DNA: TGTGCCAGCAGTGAAGCCGGCGGGCAGCCCCAGCATTTT
CDR3 protein: CASSEAGGQPQHF
D gene: .
J gene: TRBJ1-5
clone size: .
V gene: TRBV6-1

CDR3 DNA: TGCGCCAGCAGCCACTACTCCTCAGGGAATCAGCCCCAGCATTTT
CDR3 protein: CASSHYSSGNQPQHF
D gene: .
J gene: TRBJ1-5
clone size: .
V gene: TRBV4-1

CDR3 DNA: TGTGCCACCAGCTCCGGGACTAACCCGAATGAGCAGTTCTTC
CDR3 protein: CATSSGTNPNEQFF
D gene: TRBD2
J gene: TRBJ2-1
clone size: .
V gene: TRBV24-1

CDR3 DNA: TGTGCCAGCAGCTTAGGGACAGGGTTAGAAGAGAAGCAGTACTTC
CDR3 protein: CASSLGTGLEEKQYF
D gene: TRBD1
J gene: TRBJ2-7
clone size: once
V gene: TRBV7-9

CDR3 DNA: TGTGCCAGCAGTTACGGTACCGGGGCGGGGGAGCAGTACTTC
CDR3 protein: CASSYGTGAGEQYF
D gene: .
J gene: TRBJ2-7
clone size: .
V gene: TRBV6-6

CDR3 DNA: TGTGCCAGCAGCTTGGGGGACAGAGCCTACGAGCAGTACTTC
CDR3 protein: CASSLGDRAYEQYF
D gene: TRBD1
J gene: TRBJ2-7
clone size: once
V gene: TRBV5-4

CDR3 DNA: TGTGCCAGTAGTAAGACAGGGGGCGAGCAGTACTTC
CDR3 protein: CASSKTGGEQYF
D gene: TRBD1
J gene: TRBJ2-7
clone size: .
V gene: TRBV19

CDR3 DNA: TGCGCCAGCAGCCAAGGGGACAGGGGGCCCACTGAAGCTTTCTTT
CDR3 protein: CASSQGDRGPTEAFF
D gene: TRBD1
J gene: TRBJ1-1
clone size: .
V gene: TRBV4-1

CDR3 DNA: TGTGCCAGTAGTATAGGGGCCCCAGGGGGCTCCGAGCAGTACTTC
CDR3 protein: CASSIGAPGGSEQYF
D gene: TRBD1
J gene: TRBJ2-7
clone size: .
V gene: TRBV19

CDR3 DNA: TGTGCCAGCAGTGAAGCCCCGACAGGGGACTACGAGCAGTACTTC
CDR3 protein: CASSEAPTGDYEQYF
D gene: TRBD1
J gene: TRBJ2-7
clone size: .
V gene: TRBV6-1

CDR3 DNA: TGTGCCAGCAGCCTGACCTTCGAGGGAGAGACCCAGTACTTC
CDR3 protein: CASSLTFEGETQYF
D gene: .
J gene: TRBJ2-5
clone size: .
V gene: TRBV7-9

CDR3 DNA: TGTGCCAGCAGCCAAGACTACGTGAGGGCTCCACACGGGGAGACCCAGTACTTC
CDR3 protein: CASSQDYVRAPHGETQYF
D gene: .
J gene: TRBJ2-5
clone size: .
V gene: TRBV3-1/TRBV3-2

CDR3 DNA: TGCGCCAGCAGCTCCCCGAGCAACACCATATATTTT
CDR3 protein: CASSSPSNTIYF
D gene: .
J gene: TRBJ1-3
clone size: once
V gene: TRBV4-1

CDR3 DNA: TGTGCCAGCAGCGGCCCCGGGACAGGCTTGGGTGGGGCCAACGTCCTGACTTTC
CDR3 protein: CASSGPGTGLGGANVLTF
D gene: TRBD1
J gene: TRBJ2-6
clone size: .
V gene: TRBV9

CDR3 DNA: TGTGCCAGCAGGGCGCGGGTTGCAACTAATGAAAAACTGTTTTTT
CDR3 protein: CASRARVATNEKLFF
D gene: .
J gene: TRBJ1-4
clone size: .
V gene: TRBV5-6

CDR3 DNA: TGTGCCAGCAGCCAAGCCGGACAGGTCCCTAATGAAAAACTGTTTTTT
CDR3 protein: CASSQAGQVPNEKLFF
D gene: TRBD1
J gene: TRBJ1-4
clone size: .
V gene: TRBV4-2

CDR3 DNA: TGTGCCAGCAGTGTTGGGCTAGCGGGGTACAATGAGCAGTTCTTC
CDR3 protein: CASSVGLAGYNEQFF
D gene: TRBD2
J gene: TRBJ2-1
clone size: .
V gene: TRBV2

CDR3 DNA: TGTGCCAGCGGCGACAGGGGGAAAAGAAACACCATATATTTT
CDR3 protein: CASGDRGKRNTIYF
D gene: TRBD1
J gene: TRBJ1-3
clone size: .
V gene: TRBV6-5

CDR3 DNA: TGTGCCAGCAGTTCACCGACAGGCTGGAACACTGAAGCTTTCTTT
CDR3 protein: CASSSPTGWNTEAFF
D gene: .
J gene: TRBJ1-1
clone size: few
V gene: TRBV5-4

CDR3 DNA: TGTGCCAGCAGCCCCACCGGGGGGGCGGCTTCGCAAGAGACCCAGTACTTC
CDR3 protein: CASSPTGGAASQETQYF
D gene: TRBD2
J gene: TRBJ2-5
clone size: once
V gene: TRBV14

CDR3 DNA: TGCGCCAGCAGCCTGGGACAGCCGAACACCGGGGAGCTGTTTTTT
CDR3 protein: CASSLGQPNTGELFF
D gene: TRBD1
J gene: TRBJ2-2
clone size: .
V gene: TRBV5-1

CDR3 DNA: TGCAGCGCTAAACAGGGACACTTGGTGGGGGACGAGCAGTACTTC
CDR3 protein: CSAKQGHLVGDEQYF
D gene: .
J gene: TRBJ2-7
clone size: .
V gene: TRBV29-1

CDR3 DNA: TGTGCCAGCAGCGTAGGAGGGCGGCTGAACACTGAAGCTTTCTTT
CDR3 protein: CASSVGGRLNTEAFF
D gene: .
J gene: TRBJ1-1
clone size: once
V gene: TRBV9

CDR3 DNA: TGTGCCAGCAGTGGTAAGCGGGGGGACTACACAGATACGCAGTATTTT
CDR3 protein: CASSGKRGDYTDTQYF
D gene: TRBD2
J gene: TRBJ2-3
clone size: .
V gene: TRBV2

CDR3 DNA: TGTGCCAGCTCACTCGGACAAGCCACCTACGAGCAGTACTTC
CDR3 protein: CASSLGQATYEQYF
D gene: .
J gene: TRBJ2-7
clone size: .
V gene: TRBV18

CDR3 DNA: TGTGCCAGCAGCTTTAGCAGGGGCAGTGGAAACACCATATATTTT
CDR3 protein: CASSFSRGSGNTIYF
D gene: .
J gene: TRBJ1-3
clone size: .
V gene: TRBV7-9

CDR3 DNA: TGTGCCAGCAGCTTGGCCCAGGGGGCTTTCTACGAGCAGTACTTC
CDR3 protein: CASSLAQGAFYEQYF
D gene: TRBD1
J gene: TRBJ2-7
clone size: .
V gene: TRBV5-6

CDR3 DNA: TGTGCCAGCTCCCCTGGACAGGGCGGTACGGTTCCTGGAAACACCATATATTTT
CDR3 protein: CASSPGQGGTVPGNTIYF
D gene: TRBD1
J gene: TRBJ1-3
clone size: once
V gene: TRBV18

CDR3 DNA: TGCGCCAGCAGCTCGACAGGGGGTACGGCCGAGCAGTACTTC
CDR3 protein: CASSSTGGTAEQYF
D gene: TRBD1
J gene: TRBJ2-7
clone size: .
V gene: TRBV5-1

CDR3 DNA: TGTGCCAGCAGTCGCGACAGGGGAGCTAACTATGGCTACACCTTC
CDR3 protein: CASSRDRGANYGYTF
D gene: TRBD1
J gene: TRBJ1-2
clone size: .
V gene: TRBV16